This is a list of T cell receptor beta chains from one sample in a study of T cells after posttransplantation cyclophosphamide. Some clones are missing from TCRdb's copy, which holds only in-frame ones; the method was immunoSEQ multiplex PCR. The sample carries fewer than 40,000 clones, roughly 89% recorded once. The sample consisted of PBMCs. Source of these receptors: a middle-aged woman with a blood cancer, CMV-positive, and with a related stem cell donor. CDR3s include the opening cysteine and the closing phenylalanine or tryptophan. The D gene is left open where the match is weak. Size is stated for part of the rows, as once, few or many counts, or as a class when the clone is expanded.

D	length	V	J	size	DNA	CDR3
TRBD2	13	TRBV7-2	TRBJ2-5	NA	TGTGCCAGCAGCGTACTAGCGGGGTCAGCCCAGTACTTC	CASSVLAGSAQYF
NA	15	TRBV14	TRBJ2-7	NA	TGTGCCAGCAGCCAAGCGACTATCTCGTTCTACGAGCAGTACTTC	CASSQATISFYEQYF
NA	14	TRBV7-8	TRBJ1-2	NA	TGTGCCAGCAGCTTAGGGCAAACGTGGTATGGCTACACCTTC	CASSLGQTWYGYTF
NA	14	TRBV5-8	TRBJ2-5	NA	TGTGCCAGCAGCAAGACTAGTTTCTCAGAGACCCAGTACTTC	CASSKTSFSETQYF
TRBD1	14	TRBV2	TRBJ1-5	NA	TGTGCCAGCGCGGGGACAGGAGAGGATCAGCCCCAGCATTTT	CASAGTGEDQPQHF
TRBD1	13	TRBV6-1	TRBJ1-4	NA	TGTGCCAGCAGGGGAGACAGGGTTGAAAAACTGTTTTTT	CASRGDRVEKLFF
NA	13	TRBV6-1	TRBJ1-1	NA	TGTGCCAGCAAACAGGGCCCGAACACTGAAGCTTTCTTT	CASKQGPNTEAFF
TRBD1	14	TRBV5-1	TRBJ2-7	NA	TGCGCCAGCAGCTTGGAGGGGGCAACCTACGAGCAGTACTTC	CASSLEGATYEQYF
NA	13	TRBV9	TRBJ2-1	NA	TGTGCCAGCAGCGTAGGCCGGGGAAATGAGCAGTTCTTC	CASSVGRGNEQFF
NA	12	TRBV27	TRBJ2-7	NA	TGTGCCAGCAGTTTAATAGCTGGCGAGCAGTACTTC	CASSLIAGEQYF
NA	14	TRBV7-2	TRBJ1-6	NA	TGTGCCAGCAGCCTAGGGACTGACTATTCACCCCTCCACTTT	CASSLGTDYSPLHF
TRBD1	13	TRBV28	TRBJ1-5	once	TGTGCCAGCAGTGACAGGGCTCGACAGCCCCAGCATTTT	CASSDRARQPQHF
TRBD1	15	TRBV11-1	TRBJ2-7	NA	TGTGCCAGCAGCCCGGGACAGGGGCTTACCTACGAGCAGTACTTC	CASSPGQGLTYEQYF
NA	13	TRBV5-4	TRBJ1-1	few	TGTGCCACCAGCCGACAGGAAGGCCTAGAAGCTTTCTTT	CATSRQEGLEAFF
NA	13	TRBV27	TRBJ2-2	NA	TGTGCCAGCAGTCTTACACACACCGGGGAGCTGTTTTTT	CASSLTHTGELFF
TRBD1	17	TRBV4-3	TRBJ2-7	NA	TGCGCCAGCAGCCAAAATCTAGGACAGGGGGGCACCTACGAGCAGTACTTC	CASSQNLGQGGTYEQYF
NA	15	TRBV5-1	TRBJ2-5	few	TGCGCCAGCAGCAGTAATCAGGGGATAGGAGAGACCCAGTACTTC	CASSSNQGIGETQYF
NA	16	TRBV19	TRBJ1-6	NA	TGTGCCAGTAGTATGGGTAAGGGGTCCTACAATTCACCCCTCCACTTT	CASSMGKGSYNSPLHF
NA	16	TRBV15	TRBJ2-1	NA	TGTGCCACCAGCAATTACCAGGGCCCGCACTCCAATGAGCAGTTCTTC	CATSNYQGPHSNEQFF
NA	12	TRBV27	TRBJ1-2	few	TGTGCCAGCAGGTCTCAGGGTTATGGCTACACCTTC	CASRSQGYGYTF
NA	15	TRBV28	TRBJ1-2	NA	TGTGCCAGCAGCACACCTGGAGGATCGAACTATGGCTACACCTTC	CASSTPGGSNYGYTF
NA	13	TRBV6-1	TRBJ2-3	NA	TGTGCCAGCAGTGTCATTTCCACAGATACGCAGTATTTT	CASSVISTDTQYF
NA	16	TRBV5-4	TRBJ2-5	few	TGTGCCAGCAGCCCCTGGGTGCAGGGGGGAGGAGAGACCCAGTACTTC	CASSPWVQGGGETQYF
NA	13	TRBV6-6	TRBJ2-2	NA	TGTGCCAGCAGCCGCGAGAACACCGGGGAGCTGTTTTTT	CASSRENTGELFF
TRBD1	18	TRBV6-1	TRBJ1-5	NA	TGTGCCAGCAGTGCGCGCTTGTCGGGGACAGGGTTAAATCAGCCCCAGCATTTT	CASSARLSGTGLNQPQHF
NA	10	TRBV10-3	TRBJ1-2	NA	TGTGCCATCGGGACACTTGGCTACACCTTC	CAIGTLGYTF
TRBD1	14	TRBV7-3	TRBJ2-3	NA	TGTGCCAGCAGCTTCACAGGGGGCACAGATACGCAGTATTTT	CASSFTGGTDTQYF
TRBD1	16	TRBV4-3	TRBJ1-2	NA	TGCGCCAGCAGCCAAGGAGGGACAGGCGGCTGGTATGGCTACACCTTC	CASSQGGTGGWYGYTF
NA	15	TRBV9	TRBJ2-2	NA	TGTGCCAGCAGCGCCGGAACAGGGTACACCGGGGAGCTGTTTTTT	CASSAGTGYTGELFF